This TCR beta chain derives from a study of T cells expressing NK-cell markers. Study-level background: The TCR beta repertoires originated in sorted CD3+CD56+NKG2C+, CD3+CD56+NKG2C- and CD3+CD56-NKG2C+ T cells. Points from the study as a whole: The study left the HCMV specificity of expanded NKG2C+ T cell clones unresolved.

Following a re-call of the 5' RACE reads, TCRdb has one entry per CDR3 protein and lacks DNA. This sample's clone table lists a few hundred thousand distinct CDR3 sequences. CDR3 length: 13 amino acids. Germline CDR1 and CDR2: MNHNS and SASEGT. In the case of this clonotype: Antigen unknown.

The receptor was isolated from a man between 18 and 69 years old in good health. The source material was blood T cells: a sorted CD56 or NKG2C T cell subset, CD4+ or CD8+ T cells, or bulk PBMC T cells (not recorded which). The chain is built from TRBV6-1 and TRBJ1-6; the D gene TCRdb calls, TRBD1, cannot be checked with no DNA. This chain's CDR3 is CASMRGTGAPLHF.